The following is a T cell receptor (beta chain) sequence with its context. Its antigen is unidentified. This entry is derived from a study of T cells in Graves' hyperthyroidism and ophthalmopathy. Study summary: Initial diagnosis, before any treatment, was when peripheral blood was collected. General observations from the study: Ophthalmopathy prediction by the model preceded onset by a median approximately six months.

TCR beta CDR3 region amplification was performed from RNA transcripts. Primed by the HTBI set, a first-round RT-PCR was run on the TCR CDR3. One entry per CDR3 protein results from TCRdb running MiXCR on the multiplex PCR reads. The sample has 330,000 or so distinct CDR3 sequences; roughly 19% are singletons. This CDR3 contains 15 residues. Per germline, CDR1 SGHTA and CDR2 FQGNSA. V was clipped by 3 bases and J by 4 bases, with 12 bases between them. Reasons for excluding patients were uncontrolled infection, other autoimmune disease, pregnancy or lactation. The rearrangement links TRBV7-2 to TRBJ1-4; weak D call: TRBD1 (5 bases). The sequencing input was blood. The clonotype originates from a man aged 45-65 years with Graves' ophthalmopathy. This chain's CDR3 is CASSFGAANNEKLFF. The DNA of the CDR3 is TGTGCCAGCAGCTTTGGGGCAGCCAATAATGAAAAACTGTTTTTT.